The TCR beta chain described here comes from a study of T cells in Graves' hyperthyroidism and ophthalmopathy. Study outcomes and limitations: Also found in blood were most expanded thyroid clonotypes above 0.001.

Amplification yielded TCR beta CDR3 regions, with RNA transcripts as the source. The study used the HTBI primer set for a first-round RT-PCR of the TCR CDR3. In TCRdb, the multiplex PCR reads were re-called with MiXCR into one record per CDR3 protein. The sample contains about 600,000 distinct CDR3 sequences, approximately 15% of which appear only once. This clonotype showed up many times. Its antigen is unknown. V lost 3 bases to trimming and J lost 1 base, with 13 bases between them. Germline-derived CDR1 and CDR2 are MDHEN and SYDVKM. The CDR3 totals 16 residues. The chain couples TRBV28 to TRBJ2-1; D is perhaps TRBD2 (5 bases). This TCR was sampled from a middle-aged woman with Graves' ophthalmopathy. The sequencing input was blood. The CDR3 DNA follows: TGTGCCAGCAGTTTCTTGGGGAGTAGGTCCTACAATGAGCAGTTCTTC. Translated: CASSFLGSRSYNEQFF.